The sequence of this T cell receptor (beta chain) was determined in a study of cytomegalovirus exposure and HLA in healthy donors (dated by TCRdb to the late 2010s). Looking at the study overall: According to an earlier analysis of several hundred of the donors, about 179 million T cells yielded 90 million to 130 million unique TCR beta sequences and about 300 Gb of sequence data. About 300 gigabases of sequencing data and some 85 million unique TCR sequences were included in an early release covering roughly 700 HLA-typed donors. The genetic ancestry cluster associated with self-reported Caucasian donors included around 76% of the 398 genotyped donors. The study aimed to test whether cataloging public T cell receptors could reveal signatures of past pathogen exposure. The study profiled the T cell repertoires of approximately 700 subjects by immunosequencing and related them to cytomegalovirus serostatus. A separate validation cohort of some 130 different subjects was used in addition to the 666-subject first cohort. The study combined high-throughput TCR immunosequencing, statistical association of individual TCRs with disease status, and machine learning to predict cytomegalovirus infection status. A later analysis re-analyzed previously published TCR beta repertoires from about 600 donors and added high-resolution HLA genotyping to study TCR occurrence patterns. Rather than using new phenotypic data, the later analysis identified candidate immune exposures from TCR beta sequences and from how often those sequences occurred across donors. In an earlier analysis of roughly 600 of the donors, high-throughput TCR beta sequencing was used to judge whether each TCR beta V gene segment behaved as functional or pseudogenic. Donor age, sex, ethnicity and CMV serostatus were compiled together with the repertoire data. A later genetic analysis used genome-wide SNP genotypes for about 60% of the roughly 670 donors, treating that subset as a discovery cohort. All discovery cohort repertoires had been generated using a single sequencing platform. Class I and class II HLA loci were covered by the typing at four-digit resolution. The number of typed donors differed by locus: roughly 629-630 for A, B, C, DRB1 and DQB1; 522 for DQA1; fewer than 610 for DPA1; and roughly 470 for DPB1. Because of strong linkage in the cohort, 5 or 6 DR-DQ haplotypes were treated as single units for association and clustering. On average, around 200,000 unique TCR beta nucleotide sequences were sequenced per donor among a few hundred genotyped donors of the cohort, with roughly 20% of those sequences being non-productive. The paper's findings and limits, for the study overall: Three of the identified cytomegalovirus-associated TCR beta chains were confirmed in vitro to be specific for cytomegalovirus antigens. The only immune exposure information available for the cohort was CMV serostatus. A cluster of highly shared sequence variants was judged likely to be a technical artifact of the sequencing pipeline. A further reported finding was that TCR beta sequences accurately predicted the HLA-A and HLA-B alleles for most subjects in the first cohort. In a later analysis, TCR association rates were found to vary across HLA loci, with the most associated TCRs seen for DRB1 alleles and the fewest for HLA-C alleles. In a later analysis, HLA-associated TCR beta chains showed more clonal expansion and lower generation probabilities than non-associated chains that were equally common. In a later genetic analysis, a missense DCLRE1C variant was associated with V-gene and J-gene trimming of TCR beta chains, and the association was replicated in an independent cohort. The authors suggested that the approach could potentially be generalized to other disease states and immunological phenotypes. In both the original and validation cohorts, the classifier was reported to diagnose cytomegalovirus status with high specificity and sensitivity. According to a later analysis, most CMV-associated TCR beta chains appeared to be HLA-restricted, and the HLA associations seemed to be driven largely by CMV exposure. A later analysis reported that several top co-occurrence clusters appeared linked to parvovirus B19, influenza, CMV and Epstein-Barr virus. Because HLA typing was missing for some donors at each locus, association tests included only the typed subset. At a false discovery rate of 0.05, a later analysis linked fewer than 20,000 TCR beta sequences to specific HLA alleles. This cohort had only TCR beta chains sequenced, and the lack of alpha or paired-chain data limited which features could be detected. The study gave a list of about 170 TCR beta chains associated with cytomegalovirus. Linkage disequilibrium might explain the correlated functional status among segregating V segments, but an unknown experimental factor could not be ruled out. According to a later genetic analysis, donors in an Asian-associated ancestry cluster had fewer N-insertions in productive TCRs than the approximately 650-donor mean. While some public TCRs were present in many individuals, most TCR sequences turned up only very rarely across donors. Broadly in line with IMGT annotations, most TCR beta V segments showed up in productive rearrangements about 90% or about 30% of the time in an earlier analysis of roughly 590 of the donors. Strong co-occurrence of HLA alleles, especially DR and DQ, made assigning TCR associations to individual alleles difficult. Roughly uniform sequencing depth across donors was assumed in presence/absence analyses, although this assumption may not hold. Over 15 rarely observed V segments, including chromosome 9 orphons, were excluded from the earlier analysis of approximately 500 of the donors because counts were too low. Because the 87-base-pair reads could not distinguish some IMGT-functional V segments, including TRBV6-2 and TRBV6-3, those segments were excluded.

In total, approximately 690 healthy bone marrow donors made up the cohort. At the time of sampling, every cohort member was nominally healthy, though immune exposures that went unrecorded were likely present. The donor was CMV seronegative and was included in the group of about 400 seronegative cohort members. Each donor provided a peripheral blood sample, and peripheral blood mononuclear cells were used for TCR beta sequencing. The Qiagen DNeasy Blood Extraction Kit was used to extract genomic DNA from the blood cell samples. Remarks on this clone: It lacks a known antigen. The record has no base qualities; no much larger clone is one base away.

The library was produced with the immunoSEQ multiplex PCR assay. For the multiplex PCR, a mixture combining 60 forward primers for TCR Vbeta segments and 13 reverse primers for TCR Jbeta segments was used. Amplification of the CDR3 region of rearranged TCR beta genes was performed with a multiplex PCR assay on genomic DNA. Amplified TCR beta libraries were sequenced as 87-base-pair reads on the Illumina HiSeq System. Regarding the original processing steps: A later analysis tallied around 80 million unique TCR beta chains across the 610 or so repertoires, and about 10 million of those chains were shared by two or more donors. Raw reads were error-corrected and collapsed into unique sequences with a nearest-neighbor algorithm that merged closely related sequences to remove PCR and sequencing errors. Alignment of CDR3 sequences to IMGT reference sequences was used to assign V, D and J gene segments. For a sequence to be retained, a match of at least six nucleotides to both a V gene segment and a J gene segment was required. A rearrangement counted as productive if the CDR3 had no stop codons and remained in frame with V and J, and every other rearrangement counted as non-productive. Following IMGT convention, CDR3 was defined as the stretch from the second conserved V-encoded cysteine to the conserved J-encoded phenylalanine. In an earlier analysis of 587 of the donors, sequences lacking an unambiguous match to a single V gene segment were excluded. In an earlier analysis of approximately 500 of the donors, a V segment was called functional when productive rearrangements were above 56.7%, and segregating when the standard deviation between donors exceeded 5%. A statistical classification framework was developed to diagnose cytomegalovirus status using the catalog of TCR beta chain sequences. A later analysis assigned V and J genes by comparing TCR nucleotide sequences with IMGT/GENE-DB human TR gene sequences. Using the TCRdist pipeline, a later analysis assigned CDR3 sequences along with most-parsimonious VDJ recombination scenarios. A later analysis defined each TCR beta chain by its CDR3 amino acid sequence plus V-gene family, and excluded reads lacking a unique V-gene family. To address suspected cross-contamination and a sequencing artifact, a later analysis removed around 590 highly shared, low-generation-probability nucleotide sequences. A later analysis calculated a clonal expansion index for each public chain from normalized within-repertoire ranks of inferred template counts. A later analysis computed generation probabilities with a VDJ recombination model fitted to out-of-frame rearrangements, and checked the results against IGoR. In a later analysis, hypergeometric tests were used to score TCR-TCR, TCR-HLA and TCR-CMV co-occurrence, with a repertoire-size bias correction applied to TCR pairs. False discovery rates were estimated in a later analysis by permuting HLA or CMV assignments 20 times. In a later analysis, co-occurring TCRs were grouped with DBSCAN, and TCRdist sequence similarity was added when clustering was performed within HLA-allele-positive subsets. Co-occurrence clustering excluded repertoires with fewer than 30,000 or more than 120,000 public chains, plus five with anomalous nucleotide sharing. The table comes from immuneACCESS by way of TCRdb, which keeps in-frame sequences with V and J called. Part of the clones is missing from these tables; in studies checked, under half for an unresolved V gene and the rest for unknown reasons. V and J calls and clone size follow that table, whereas D and trimming were derived from the DNA. A total of approximately 140,000 clones appear in this sample, over 65% of them only once. Approximately 2.4% of the sample is taken by the ten largest.

CDR1 and CDR2, per the germline V gene, are SGHTA and FQGNSA. Clipping removes 6 bases from V and 5 bases from J, with 11 as the unmatched junction base count. From the cysteine up to the phenylalanine, the CDR3 has a length of 15 residues. CDR3 DNA only is kept here, 45 bases in frame from base 1. This receptor was taken from a male donor in good health and CMV-seronegative. The rearrangement joined TRBV7-2 to TRBJ1-2, with 8 bases in between that match TRBD1. The source material was PBMCs. The CDR3 reads CASRADRGPGYGYTF. The DNA reads as follows: TGTGCCAGCAGGGCAGACAGGGGACCGGGATATGGCTACACCTTC. This CDR3, with the reference TRBV7-2 and TRBJ1-2 proteins standing in past its ends, gives the full variable domain GAGVSQSPSNKVTEKGKDVELRCDPISGHTALYWYRQSLGQGLEFLIYFQGNSAPDKSGLPSDRFSAERTGGSVSTLTIQRTQQEDSAVYLCASRADRGPGYGYTFGSGTRLTVV.